The sequence of this TCR beta chain was determined in a study of blood T cell repertoires in COVID-19. Overall study context: Some COVID-19 samples were acute and others convalescent; all came from the United States, Italy and Spain.

As processed by the authors: Reference gene primer amplification gave estimated nucleated cell counts. Assay used: immunoSEQ multiplex PCR; TCRdb lists only in-frame clones, some missing. The V and J calls and clone size were taken over from that table, and D and trimming were inferred from the DNA. The sample has over 110,000 clones; just under 80% are singletons. Germline V gene sequence: CDR1 SGHVS, CDR2 FQNEAQ. Trimming took 8 bases from V and 3 from J, leaving 20 bases between them. The CDR3 contains 15 residues. The sample taken for sequencing was peripheral blood. This TCR derives from a woman aged 60 to 75 with acute or convalescent COVID-19. This chain connects TRBV7-8 to TRBJ2-7, with D maybe TRBD2 (6 bases). The DNA for the CDR3 is TGTGCCAGCGAGGGTTCTTTCGGGGGTCTCTACGAGCAGTACTTC. This codes for CASEGSFGGLYEQYF.